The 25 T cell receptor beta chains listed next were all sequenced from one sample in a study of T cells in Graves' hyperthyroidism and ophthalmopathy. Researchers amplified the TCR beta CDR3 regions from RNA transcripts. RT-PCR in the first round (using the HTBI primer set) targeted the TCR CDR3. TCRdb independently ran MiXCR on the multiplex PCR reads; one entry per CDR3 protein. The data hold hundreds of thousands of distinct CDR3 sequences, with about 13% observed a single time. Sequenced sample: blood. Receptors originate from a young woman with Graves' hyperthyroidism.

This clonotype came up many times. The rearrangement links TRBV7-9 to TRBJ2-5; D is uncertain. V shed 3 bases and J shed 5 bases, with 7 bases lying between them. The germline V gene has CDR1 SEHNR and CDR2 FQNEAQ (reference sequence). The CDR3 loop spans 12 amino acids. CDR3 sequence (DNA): TGTGCCAGCAGCTTGTTTGGGGAGACCCAGTACTTC. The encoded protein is CASSLFGETQYF.

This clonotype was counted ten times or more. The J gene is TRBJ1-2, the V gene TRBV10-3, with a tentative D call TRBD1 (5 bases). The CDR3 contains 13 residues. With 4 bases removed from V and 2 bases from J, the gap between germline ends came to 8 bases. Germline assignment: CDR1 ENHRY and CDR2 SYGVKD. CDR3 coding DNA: TGTGCCATCAGTGGAGAGGGGAACTATGGCTACACCTTC. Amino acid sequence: CAISGEGNYGYTF.

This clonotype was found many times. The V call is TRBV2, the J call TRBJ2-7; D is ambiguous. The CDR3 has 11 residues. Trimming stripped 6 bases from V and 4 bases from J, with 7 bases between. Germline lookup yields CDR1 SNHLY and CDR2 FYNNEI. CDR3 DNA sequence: TGTGCCAGCAGAGCCCTGTACGAGCAGTACTTC. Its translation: CASRALYEQYF. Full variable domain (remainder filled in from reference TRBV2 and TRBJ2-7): EPEVTQTPSHQVTQMGQEVILRCVPISNHLYFYWYRQILGQKVEFLVSFYNNEISEKSEIFDDQFSVERPDGSNFTLKIRSTKLEDSAMYFCASRALYEQYFGPGTRLTVT.

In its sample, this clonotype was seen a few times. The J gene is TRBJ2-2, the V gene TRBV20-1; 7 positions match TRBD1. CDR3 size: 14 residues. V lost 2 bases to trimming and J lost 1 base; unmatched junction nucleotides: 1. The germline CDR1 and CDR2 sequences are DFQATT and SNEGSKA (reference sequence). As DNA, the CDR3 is TGCAGTGCTAGAAGGGGGCAGAACACCGGGGAGCTGTTTTTT. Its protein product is CSARRGQNTGELFF.

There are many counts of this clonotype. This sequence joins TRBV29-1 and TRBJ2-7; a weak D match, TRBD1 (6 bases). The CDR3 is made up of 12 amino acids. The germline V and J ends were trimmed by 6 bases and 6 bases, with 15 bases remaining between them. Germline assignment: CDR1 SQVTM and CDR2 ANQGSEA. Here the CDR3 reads CSVGEQGGEQYF. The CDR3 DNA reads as TGCAGCGTGGGGGAACAGGGTGGCGAGCAGTACTTC.

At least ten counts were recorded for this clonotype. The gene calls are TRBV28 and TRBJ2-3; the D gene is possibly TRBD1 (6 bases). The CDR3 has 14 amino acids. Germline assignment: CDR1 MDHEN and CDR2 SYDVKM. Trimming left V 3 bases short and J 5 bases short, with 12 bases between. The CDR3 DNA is TGTGCCAGCAGTTTCCGGACAGAAGTAGATACGCAGTATTTT. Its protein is CASSFRTEVDTQYF. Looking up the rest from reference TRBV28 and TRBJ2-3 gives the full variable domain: DVKVTQSSRYLVKRTGEKVFLECVQDMDHENMFWYRQDPGLGLRLIYFSYDVKMKEKGDIPEGYSVSREKKERFSLILESASTNQTSMYLCASSFRTEVDTQYFGPGTRLTVL.

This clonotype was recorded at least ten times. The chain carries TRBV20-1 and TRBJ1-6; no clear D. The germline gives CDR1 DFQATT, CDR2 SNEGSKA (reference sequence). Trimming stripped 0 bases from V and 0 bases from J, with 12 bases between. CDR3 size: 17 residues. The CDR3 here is CSARDLKGGSYNSPLHF. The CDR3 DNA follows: TGCAGTGCTAGAGATCTTAAGGGTGGCTCCTATAATTCACCCCTCCACTTT.

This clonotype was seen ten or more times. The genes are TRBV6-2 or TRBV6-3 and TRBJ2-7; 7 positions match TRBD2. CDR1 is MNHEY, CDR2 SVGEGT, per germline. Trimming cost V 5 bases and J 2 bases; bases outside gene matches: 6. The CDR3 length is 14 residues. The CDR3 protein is CASSAPGLTYEQYF. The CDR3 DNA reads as TGTGCCAGCAGTGCTCCGGGACTAACCTACGAGCAGTACTTC.

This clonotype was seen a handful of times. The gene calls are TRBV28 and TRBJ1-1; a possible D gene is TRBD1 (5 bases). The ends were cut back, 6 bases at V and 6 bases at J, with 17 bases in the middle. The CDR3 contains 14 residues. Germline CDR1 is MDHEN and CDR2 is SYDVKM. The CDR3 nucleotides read TGTGCCAGCAGCCCCGACAGTGTCTCACCTGAAGCTTTCTTT. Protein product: CASSPDSVSPEAFF.

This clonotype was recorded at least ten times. The CDR3 protein is CASSYSSDTEAFF. The CDR3 nucleotides read TGTGCCAGCAGTTACTCGTCAGACACTGAAGCTTTCTTT. The chain uses TRBV6-5 and TRBJ1-1; D is undetermined. CDR1 is MNHEY, CDR2 SVGAGI, per germline. V dropped 0 bases and J dropped 3 bases, with 5 bases sitting between them. This CDR3 region has 13 residues.

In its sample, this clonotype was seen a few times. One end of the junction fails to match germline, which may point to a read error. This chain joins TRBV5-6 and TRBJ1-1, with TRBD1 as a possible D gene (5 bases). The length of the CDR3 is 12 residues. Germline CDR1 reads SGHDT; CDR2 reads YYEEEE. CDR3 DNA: TGTGCCGGCAGGGCCCGTGGGGCTGAAGCTTTCTTT. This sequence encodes CAGRARGAEAFF.

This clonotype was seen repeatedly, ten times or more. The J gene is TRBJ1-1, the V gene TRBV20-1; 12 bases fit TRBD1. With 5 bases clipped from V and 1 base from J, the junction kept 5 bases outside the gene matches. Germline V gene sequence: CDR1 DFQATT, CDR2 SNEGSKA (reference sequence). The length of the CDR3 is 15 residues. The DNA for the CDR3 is TGCAGTGCTGCCGGGACAGGGGGCGCGAACACTGAAGCTTTCTTT. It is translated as CSAAGTGGANTEAFF.

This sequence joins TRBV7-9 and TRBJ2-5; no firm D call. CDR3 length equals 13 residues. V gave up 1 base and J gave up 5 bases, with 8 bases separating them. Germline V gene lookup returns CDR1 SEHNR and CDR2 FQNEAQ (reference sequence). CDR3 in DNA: TGTGCCAGCAGCTTAGTCCGCACTGAGACCCAGTACTTC. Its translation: CASSLVRTETQYF. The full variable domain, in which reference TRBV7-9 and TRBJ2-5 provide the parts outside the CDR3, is DTGVSQNPRHKITKRGQNVTFRCDPISEHNRLYWYRQTLGQGPEFLTYFQNEAQLEKSRLLSDRFSAERPKGSFSTLEIQRTEQGDSAMYLCASSLVRTETQYFGPGTRLLVL.

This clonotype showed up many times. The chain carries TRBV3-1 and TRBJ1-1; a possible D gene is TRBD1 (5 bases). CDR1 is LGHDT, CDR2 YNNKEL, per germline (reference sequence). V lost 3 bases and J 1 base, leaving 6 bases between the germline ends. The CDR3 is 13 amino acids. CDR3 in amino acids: CASSQGTNTEAFF. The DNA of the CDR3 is TGTGCCAGCAGCCAGGGGACGAACACTGAAGCTTTCTTT. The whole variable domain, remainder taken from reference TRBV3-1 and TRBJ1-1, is DTAVSQTPKYLVTQMGNDKSIKCEQNLGHDTMYWYKQDSKKFLKIMFSYNNKELIINETVPNRFSPKSPDKAHLNLHINSLELGDSAVYFCASSQGTNTEAFFGQGTRLTVV.

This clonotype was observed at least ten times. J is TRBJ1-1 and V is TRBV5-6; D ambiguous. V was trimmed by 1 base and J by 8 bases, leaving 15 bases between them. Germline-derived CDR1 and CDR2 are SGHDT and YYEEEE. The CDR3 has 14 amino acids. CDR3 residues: CASSLLLGGGEAFF. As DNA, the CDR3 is TGTGCCAGCAGCTTGCTCTTGGGTGGAGGGGAAGCTTTCTTT.

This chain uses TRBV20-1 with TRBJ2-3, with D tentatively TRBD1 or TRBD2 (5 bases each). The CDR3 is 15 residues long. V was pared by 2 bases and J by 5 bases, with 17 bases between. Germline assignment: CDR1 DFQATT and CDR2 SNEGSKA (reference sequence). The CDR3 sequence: CSARPSGTPGDTQYF. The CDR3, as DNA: TGCAGTGCTAGACCTTCCGGGACCCCGGGAGATACGCAGTATTTT.

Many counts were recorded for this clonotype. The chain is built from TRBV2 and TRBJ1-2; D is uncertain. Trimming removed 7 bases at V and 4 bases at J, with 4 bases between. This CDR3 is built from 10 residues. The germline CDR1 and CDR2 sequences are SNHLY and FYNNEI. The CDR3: CASNAYGYTF. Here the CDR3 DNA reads TGTGCCAGCAACGCCTATGGCTACACCTTC.

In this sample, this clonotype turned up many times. The CDR3 region is CASSFLGYTGELFF. In DNA form, the CDR3 reads TGTGCCAGCAGTTTTTTGGGATACACCGGGGAGCTGTTTTTT. J is TRBJ2-2 and V is TRBV28; D gene unclear. Trimming removed 3 bases from V and 3 bases from J, with 8 bases in between. The germline gives CDR1 MDHEN, CDR2 SYDVKM. There are 14 residues in the CDR3.

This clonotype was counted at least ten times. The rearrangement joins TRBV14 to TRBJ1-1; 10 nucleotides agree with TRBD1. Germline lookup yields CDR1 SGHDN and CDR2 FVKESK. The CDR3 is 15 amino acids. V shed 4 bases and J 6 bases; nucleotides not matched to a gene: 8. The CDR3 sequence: CASSRDRGLESEAFF. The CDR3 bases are TGTGCCAGCAGCCGAGACAGGGGGCTCGAATCTGAAGCTTTCTTT.

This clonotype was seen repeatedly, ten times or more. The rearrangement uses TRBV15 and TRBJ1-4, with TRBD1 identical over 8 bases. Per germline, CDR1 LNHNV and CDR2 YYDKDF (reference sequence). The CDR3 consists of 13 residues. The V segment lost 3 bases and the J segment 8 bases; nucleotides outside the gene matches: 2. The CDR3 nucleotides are TGTGCCACCAGCAGGGACAGGGCCGAAAAACTGTTTTTT. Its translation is CATSRDRAEKLFF.

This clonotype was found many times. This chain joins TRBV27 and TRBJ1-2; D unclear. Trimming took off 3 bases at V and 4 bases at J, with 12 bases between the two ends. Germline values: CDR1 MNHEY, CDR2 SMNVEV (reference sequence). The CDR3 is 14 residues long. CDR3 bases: TGTGCCAGCAGTTTTGGGTTGTCCGGCTATGGCTACACCTTC. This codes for CASSFGLSGYGYTF.

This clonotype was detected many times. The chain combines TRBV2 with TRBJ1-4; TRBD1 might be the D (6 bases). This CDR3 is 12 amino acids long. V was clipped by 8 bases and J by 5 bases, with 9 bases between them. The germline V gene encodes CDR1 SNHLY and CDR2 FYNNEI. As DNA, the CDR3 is TGTGCCAGCGACGGACAGAATGAAAAACTGTTTTTT. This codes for CASDGQNEKLFF.

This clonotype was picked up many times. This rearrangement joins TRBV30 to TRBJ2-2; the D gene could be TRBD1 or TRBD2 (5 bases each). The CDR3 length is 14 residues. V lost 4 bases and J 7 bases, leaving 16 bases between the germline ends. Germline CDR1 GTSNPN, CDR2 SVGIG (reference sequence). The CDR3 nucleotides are TGTGCCTGGACCGTAGGGGAGTTTAGCGGGGAGCTGTTTTTT. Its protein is CAWTVGEFSGELFF.

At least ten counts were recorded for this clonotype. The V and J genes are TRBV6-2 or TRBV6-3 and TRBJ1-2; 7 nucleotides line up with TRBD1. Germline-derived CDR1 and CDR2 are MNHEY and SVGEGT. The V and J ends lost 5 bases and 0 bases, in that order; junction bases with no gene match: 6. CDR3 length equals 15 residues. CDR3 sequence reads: CASSGGTEANYGYTF. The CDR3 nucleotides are TGTGCCAGCAGTGGGGGGACAGAAGCTAACTATGGCTACACCTTC.

CDR3 nucleotides: TGTGCCAGCAGTACGAGTGCGGGAGGAACGAATGAGCAGTTCTTC. Its translation: CASSTSAGGTNEQFF. The chain carries TRBV6-1 and TRBJ2-1; 8 nucleotides line up with TRBD2. CDR3 length: 15 amino acids. The germline gives CDR1 MNHNS, CDR2 SASEGT. V shed 5 bases, J shed 7 bases, and the junction held 10 bases outside the gene matches.